The rows below give T cell receptor beta chains drawn from one sample of a study of regulatory T cells in long-lasting Graves disease. TCRdb re-called the multiplex PCR reads with MiXCR, one entry per CDR3 protein. The sample shows 400,000 to 500,000 distinct CDR3 sequences, approximately 16% of them seen only once. Separately, the same data were catalogued under a study of T cells in Graves' hyperthyroidism and ophthalmopathy.

The sample consisted of peripheral blood mononuclear cells (PBMCs), taken at new diagnosis, from a patient treated with antithyroid drugs. The source of these receptors is a woman aged 18-30 years with Graves disease. CDR3s include the opening cysteine and the closing phenylalanine or tryptophan. D genes are given only for firm matches. Clone size, where shown, is once, few, many, or a class for clones that have expanded.

clone_size	d_call	j_call	v_call	cdr3_nt	cdr3_aa
many	TRBD1	TRBJ1-1	TRBV7-2	TGTGCCAGCAGCCCGGGACAGGGCGGTGAAGCTTTCTTT	CASSPGQGGEAFF
-	-	TRBJ1-6	TRBV30	TGTGCCTGGAGTGACCTGTTGGGTCCAAGGGGTAATTCACCCCTCCACTTT	CAWSDLLGPRGNSPLHF
few	-	TRBJ1-1	TRBV20-1	TGCAGTGCTAAACCGGGAAACATGAACACTGAAGCTTTCTTT	CSAKPGNMNTEAFF
-	-	TRBJ2-1	TRBV29-1	TGCAGCGTAACGCGACTAGTGGGAATTAACAATGAGCAGTTCTTC	CSVTRLVGINNEQFF
many	TRBD2	TRBJ2-7	TRBV7-2	TGTGCCAGCAGCTACGGGACTAGCGCCTACGAGCAGTACTTC	CASSYGTSAYEQYF
-	TRBD2	TRBJ2-1	TRBV4-1	TGCGCCAGCAGCCATGACGCAGCGGGAGGATCCTACAATGAGCAGTTCTTC	CASSHDAAGGSYNEQFF
many	-	TRBJ1-5	TRBV4-1	TGCGCCAGCAGCTGGCAGCAAACTAGCAATCAGCCCCAGCATTTT	CASSWQQTSNQPQHF
few	-	TRBJ2-5	TRBV28	TGTGCCAGCAGTGGGCGGGAACAAGAGACCCAGTACTTC	CASSGREQETQYF
many	TRBD1	TRBJ2-7	TRBV10-3	TGTGCCATCAGTGAGTTGGGGACAGGGGGCGAGCAGTACTTC	CAISELGTGGEQYF
many	TRBD1	TRBJ2-7	TRBV12-3/TRBV12-4	TGTGCCAGCAGTTTCTCGGACAGGGTCTACGAGCAGTACTTC	CASSFSDRVYEQYF
once	-	TRBJ1-5	TRBV4-3	TGCGCCAGCAGCCAAGAAATGGAACAGCCCCAGCATTTT	CASSQEMEQPQHF
few	-	TRBJ1-1	TRBV7-8	TGTGCCAGCAACCAAGAGGGAGGGAAGAGCACTGAAGCTTTCTTT	CASNQEGGKSTEAFF
many	-	TRBJ2-3	TRBV18	TGTGCCAGCTCAGCGACATACACAGATACGCAGTATTTT	CASSATYTDTQYF
-	-	TRBJ2-1	TRBV18	TGTGCCAGCTCACCGTGGGGGACCTACAATGAGCAGTTCTTC	CASSPWGTYNEQFF
-	-	TRBJ2-3	TRBV7-3	TGTGCCAGCAGCTTTTTGGGAGACGGGACAGATACGCAGTATTTT	CASSFLGDGTDTQYF
many	-	TRBJ2-7	TRBV4-1	TGCGCCAGCAGCCAAGATTGGGGAGAGTACGAGCAGTACTTC	CASSQDWGEYEQYF
-	-	TRBJ2-2	TRBV5-6	TGTGCCAGCAGCCCGGGAAACGGGGAGCTGTTTTTT	CASSPGNGELFF
-	TRBD1	TRBJ2-1	TRBV7-9	TGTGCCAGCAGTCCGGGACAGGGCTCCGAGCAGTTCTTC	CASSPGQGSEQFF
many	-	TRBJ1-2	TRBV5-1	TGCGCCAGCAGTGTCAGTTTCGGCGATGGCTACACCTTC	CASSVSFGDGYTF
-	-	TRBJ1-2	TRBV27	TGTGCCAGCAGTTTCTCTGGGACCTTTTTCTATGGCTACACCTTC	CASSFSGTFFYGYTF
-	-	TRBJ1-3	TRBV11-3	TGTGCCAGCAGCCCCGGGGCGGAGTTCTCTGGAGACACCATATATTTT	CASSPGAEFSGDTIYF
few	-	TRBJ2-3	TRBV24-1	TGTGCCACCAGGACGGAAGGAACAGATACGCAGTATTTT	CATRTEGTDTQYF
many	TRBD2	TRBJ2-7	TRBV11-2	TGTGCCAGCAGCTTAGGGGTAGCGGGAGCCTACTACGAGCAGTACTTC	CASSLGVAGAYYEQYF
many	TRBD1	TRBJ2-7	TRBV12-3/TRBV12-4	TGTGCCAGCACTTTAACCGGGACAGGCTCAGAGCAGTACTTC	CASTLTGTGSEQYF
few	-	TRBJ2-5	TRBV29-1	TGCAGCGTGGTGGGGTATTCCAGAAACCAAGAGACCCAGTACTTC	CSVVGYSRNQETQYF
many	-	TRBJ1-6	TRBV2	TGTGCCAGCGGGCCCCCCGGTGTTGAGTCGAGGAATTCACCCCTCCACTTT	CASGPPGVESRNSPLHF
many	-	TRBJ2-5	TRBV18	TGTGCCAGCAGCCCCCGCCCCGAAGAGACCCAGTACTTC	CASSPRPEETQYF
many	-	TRBJ1-2	TRBV6-1	TGTGCCAGCAGTGAACGAATTAACTATGGCTACACCTTC	CASSERINYGYTF
many	-	TRBJ1-1	TRBV28	TGTGCCAGCAGTTATAGGGGGGGGCAGTACACTGAAGCTTTCTTT	CASSYRGGQYTEAFF
many	-	TRBJ2-5	TRBV11-2	TGTGCCAGCATGCGGTGGGGGGAAGAGACCCAGTACTTC	CASMRWGEETQYF
many	TRBD1	TRBJ1-5	TRBV28	TGTGCCAGCACCCTTGGGACAGTGGGAAACCAGCCCCAGCATTTT	CASTLGTVGNQPQHF
many	-	TRBJ2-3	TRBV7-9	TGTGCCAGCAAAAAGGCGGGCGGCGGGGAAAAAGCCACAGATACGCAGTATTTT	CASKKAGGGEKATDTQYF
few	TRBD2	TRBJ2-1	TRBV14	TGTGCCAGCAGCCAAGGGGTCTTAAGGACTAGCGGGGCGAGGAATGAGCAGTTCTTC	CASSQGVLRTSGARNEQFF
many	-	TRBJ2-7	TRBV28	TGTGCCAGCAATAGAAACAGGGCATACCAACTTTCCTACGAGCAGTACTTC	CASNRNRAYQLSYEQYF
many	-	TRBJ2-7	TRBV7-2	TGTGCCAGCAGCTTAGCTTCTAGAAACGAGCAGTACTTC	CASSLASRNEQYF
-	-	TRBJ2-3	TRBV6-1	TGTGCCAGCAGTGTATTATTGGACACCGACCATGATCAAGATACGCAGTATTTT	CASSVLLDTDHDQDTQYF
many	TRBD1	TRBJ2-7	TRBV11-1	TGTGCCAGCAGCTTTGGGATTCGGGACAGAAACTACGAGCAGTACTTC	CASSFGIRDRNYEQYF
many	-	TRBJ2-5	TRBV27	TGTGCCAGCAGTTCGGAGGGGGCTCCAGAAGAGACCCAGTACTTC	CASSSEGAPEETQYF
many	-	TRBJ2-3	TRBV7-2	TGTGCCAGCAGCTCCCGTTGGACAAATACGCAGTATTTT	CASSSRWTNTQYF
-	-	TRBJ2-3	TRBV6-2/TRBV6-3	TGTGCCAGCAGCCGTATTGCGAGCACAGATACGCAGTATTTT	CASSRIASTDTQYF
many	-	TRBJ2-1	TRBV11-3	TGTGCCAGCAGCTTTAGGCAGGGAACCTACAATGAGCAGTTCTTC	CASSFRQGTYNEQFF
-	TRBD1	TRBJ2-5	TRBV6-1	TGTGCCACAAACAGGGGCGACACTCAAGAGACCCAGTACTTC	CATNRGDTQETQYF
many	-	TRBJ2-3	TRBV10-3	TGTGCCATCAGCAGACAGCAAAGTTTTACAGATACGCAGTATTTT	CAISRQQSFTDTQYF
many	TRBD2	TRBJ2-5	TRBV11-2	TGTGCCAGCAGCTTAGGGCTAGCGGGAGTAATAGAGACCCAGTACTTC	CASSLGLAGVIETQYF
few	TRBD1	TRBJ1-1	TRBV29-1	TGCAGCGTCGTTTCCAGGGGGGGGAACACTGAAGCTTTCTTT	CSVVSRGGNTEAFF
many	-	TRBJ2-3	TRBV29-1	TGCAGCGTCCCCGGGACTCACACAGATACGCAGTATTTT	CSVPGTHTDTQYF
many	-	TRBJ1-1	TRBV6-9	TGTGCCAGCAGTTCGGGGAAGGCTGAAGCTTTCTTT	CASSSGKAEAFF